This T cell receptor beta chain was profiled in a study of T cells in Graves' hyperthyroidism and ophthalmopathy. Using RNA transcripts as the source, TCR beta CDR3 regions were amplified. Initially, a first-round RT-PCR of the TCR CDR3 employed the HTBI primer set. Each CDR3 protein is one row after TCRdb ran MiXCR on the multiplex PCR reads. The table has roughly 570,000 distinct CDR3 sequences, around 45% seen once. This clonotype appeared many times. The CDR3 totals 14 residues. J was trimmed by 8 bases and V by 1 base; bases with no gene match: 6. From germline, CDR1 is MGHRA and CDR2 YSYEKL. J is TRBJ1-1 and V is TRBV4-1; 8 bases map to TRBD1. This clonotype was obtained from an adult woman with Graves' disease, either hyperthyroidism or ophthalmopathy (not recorded which). Source material: peripheral blood or thyroid tissue (not recorded which). The CDR3 loop is CASSQGARGLEAFF. In DNA, the CDR3 is TGCGCCAGCAGCCAAGGTGCCAGGGGGCTCGAAGCTTTCTTT.